This T cell receptor (beta chain) was sequenced in a study of OX40 agonist ivuxolimab in advanced cancers. In the study overall: Recorded diagnoses for dose-escalation patients were hepatocellular carcinoma, melanoma, renal cell or head and neck cancer.

People who had autoimmune disease history or systemic immunosuppression were excluded. Collection of blood occurred at baseline, at cycle 4 day 1, and at cycle 7 day 1. This CDR3 region has 16 residues. Germline trimming cut 5 bases from V and 5 bases from J; bases unmatched to any gene: 9. Germline V gene sequence: CDR1 SGHRS, CDR2 YFSETQ. The table came from immunoSEQ multiplex PCR; TCRdb's copy has only in-frame clones and leaves some out. Counted here are roughly 50,000 clones, more than 70% occurring once; the ten biggest clones make up about 12%. Sequences were derived from CD4+ or CD8+ T cells sorted from blood, sampled in a trial of the OX40 agonist ivuxolimab. This TCR derives from an adult with an advanced solid tumor such as melanoma, head and neck, liver or kidney cancer. This chain connects TRBV5-1 to TRBJ2-1, with 11 bases identical to TRBD2. CDR3 sequence (DNA): TGCGCCAGCAGTTCCAGACTAGCGGGAAACGACAATGAGCAGTTCTTC. Amino acid sequence: CASSSRLAGNDNEQFF.